The subject of this entry is one TCR beta chain. Its antigen is unknown. This sample stems from a study of T cell responses to AZD1222 COVID-19 vaccine. Study information: Researchers grouped second doses given at about 4 or about 12 weeks into one pool. General study findings and limits: The peak T cell response came first, and repertoires were sampled only after it.

The CDR3 has 14 residues. V was trimmed by 6 bases and J by 3 bases, leaving 15 bases between them. Germline CDR1 SGHTA, CDR2 FQGNSA. Method: immunoSEQ multiplex PCR; TCRdb's copy keeps in-frame clones and lacks some. Among 100,000 to 110,000 clones listed, around nine tenths were seen once. Sequencing was performed on peripheral blood, taken on day 0 of AZD1222 vaccination. The chain uses TRBV7-2 and TRBJ2-7, with D maybe TRBD1 (6 bases). The clonotype was recovered from an adult in good health. The CDR3 sequence: CASSWETGGYEQYF. In DNA, the CDR3 is TGTGCCAGCAGTTGGGAGACAGGAGGCTACGAGCAGTACTTC.